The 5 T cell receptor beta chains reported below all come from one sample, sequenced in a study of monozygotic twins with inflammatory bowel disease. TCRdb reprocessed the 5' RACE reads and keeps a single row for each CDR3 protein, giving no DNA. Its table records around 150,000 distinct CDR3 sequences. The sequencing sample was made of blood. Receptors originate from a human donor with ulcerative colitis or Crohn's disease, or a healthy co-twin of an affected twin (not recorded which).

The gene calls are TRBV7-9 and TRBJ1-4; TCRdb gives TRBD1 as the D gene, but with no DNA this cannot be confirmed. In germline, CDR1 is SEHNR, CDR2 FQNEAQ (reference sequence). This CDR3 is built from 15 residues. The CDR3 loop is CASSLTGTTNEKLFF. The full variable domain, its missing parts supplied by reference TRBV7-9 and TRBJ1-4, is DTGVSQNPRHKITKRGQNVTFRCDPISEHNRLYWYRQTLGQGPEFLTYFQNEAQLEKSRLLSDRFSAERPKGSFSTLEIQRTEQGDSAMYLCASSLTGTTNEKLFFGSGTQLSVL.

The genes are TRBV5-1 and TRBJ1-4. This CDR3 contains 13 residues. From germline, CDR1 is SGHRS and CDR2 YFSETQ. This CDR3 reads CASSFRAHEKLFF.

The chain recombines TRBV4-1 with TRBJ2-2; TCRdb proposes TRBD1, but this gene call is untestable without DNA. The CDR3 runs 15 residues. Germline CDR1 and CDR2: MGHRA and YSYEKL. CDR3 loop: CASSQDRGLGGELFF.

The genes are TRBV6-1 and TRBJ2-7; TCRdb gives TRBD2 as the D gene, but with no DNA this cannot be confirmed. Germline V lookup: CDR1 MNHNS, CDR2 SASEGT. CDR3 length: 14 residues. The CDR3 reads CASTEGTSQGEQYF.

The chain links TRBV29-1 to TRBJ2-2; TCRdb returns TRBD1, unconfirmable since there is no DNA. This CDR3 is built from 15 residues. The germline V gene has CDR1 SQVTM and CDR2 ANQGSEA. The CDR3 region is CSVVWGAGNTGELFF.